This TCR beta chain was found in a study of early T cells in non-severe SARS-CoV-2 infection. Study-level information: Investigators sequenced bulk RNA drawn from unsorted whole blood, and chains remained unpaired. Study results and caveats: Matches to VDJdb favored anti-spike CD8 responses and missed private and CD4 specificities.

Concerning this clonotype itself: The antigen remains undetermined. The junction shows a germline mismatch at one end, possibly a read error.

Molecules of cDNA were individually given unique molecular identifiers that were attached to them. From the 5' RACE reads, TCRdb called clonotypes with MiXCR, one entry per CDR3 protein. Found here are around 110,000 distinct CDR3 sequences, 11% of them singletons; the top ten hold around 8%. Germline lookup yields CDR1 GTSNPN and CDR2 SVGIG (reference sequence). The CDR3 is 12 amino acids. The genes are TRBV30 and TRBJ2-7; a weak D match, TRBD2 (5 bases). Sequencing used whole blood. This clonotype was sampled from an adult who was a healthcare worker with PCR-confirmed SARS-CoV-2 infection or an uninfected control (not recorded which). CDR3 in amino acids: CAGRDLGHEQYF. The CDR3 nucleotides read TGTGCCGGGAGAGACCTCGGACACGAGCAGTACTTC.